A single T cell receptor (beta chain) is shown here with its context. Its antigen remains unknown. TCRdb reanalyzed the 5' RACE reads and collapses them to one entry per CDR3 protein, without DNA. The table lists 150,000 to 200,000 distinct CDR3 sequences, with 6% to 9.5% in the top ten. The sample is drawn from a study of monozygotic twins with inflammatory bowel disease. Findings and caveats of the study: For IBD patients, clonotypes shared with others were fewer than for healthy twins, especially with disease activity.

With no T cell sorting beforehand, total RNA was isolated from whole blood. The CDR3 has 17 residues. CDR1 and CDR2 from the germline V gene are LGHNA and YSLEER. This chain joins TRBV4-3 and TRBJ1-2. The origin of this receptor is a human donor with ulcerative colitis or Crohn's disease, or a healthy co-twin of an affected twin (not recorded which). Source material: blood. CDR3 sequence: CASSQSVSGTPPYGYTF.